A selection of T cell receptor beta chains follows, all from one sample in a study of blood T cell repertoires in COVID-19. Assay: immunoSEQ multiplex PCR; the TCRdb copy retains only in-frame clones and omits some. The sample has roughly 160,000 clones, 83% seen once; the top ten hold roughly 2%. Source material: peripheral blood. The origin of the receptors is a woman at least 80 years old with acute or convalescent COVID-19. The CDR3 runs from the conserved cysteine through the conserved F or W. D genes are given only for firm matches. The size field is filled for only some rows; it gives once, few, many or a size class.

>TRBD1|few|TRBJ1-1|TRBV15
TGTGCCACCAGCAGCACCCCTACAGGGGACCCCTCCTTGGCTTTCTTT
CATSSTPTGDPSLAFF
>.|few|TRBJ1-3|TRBV2
TGTGCCAGCGTCCAGGACTCTGGAAACACCATATATTTT
CASVQDSGNTIYF
>TRBD1|.|TRBJ2-1|TRBV29-1
TGCAGCGTTGGGGCAGGGGGCCCCTACAATGAGCAGTTCTTC
CSVGAGGPYNEQFF
>.|.|TRBJ2-7|TRBV7-2
TGTGCCAGCAGCAGAACGGAGGGGATTGAGCAGTACTTC
CASSRTEGIEQYF
>.|.|TRBJ1-2|TRBV6-1
TGTGCCAGCAGTGAGGCCACCTGGCTGGACTATGGCTACACCTTC
CASSEATWLDYGYTF
>TRBD2|.|TRBJ2-3|TRBV7-2
TGTGCCAGCAGCTTATGGGTTCTACTAGCGGGAAACACAGATACGCAGTATTTT
CASSLWVLLAGNTDTQYF
>.|.|TRBJ2-6|TRBV7-2
TGTGCCAGCAGCTTAGGAGCTCCCGGGGCCAACGTCCTGACTTTC
CASSLGAPGANVLTF
>.|.|TRBJ1-1|TRBV9
TGTGCCAGCAGCGTAGAGGGGAGGACGGCTTTCTTT
CASSVEGRTAFF
>TRBD2|.|TRBJ2-1|TRBV5-6
TGTGCCAGCTCCCGACTAGCGAGCTCCTACAATGAGCAGTTCTTC
CASSRLASSYNEQFF
>.|.|TRBJ2-3|TRBV5-6
TGTGCCAGCAGCTTGGTGGGGGCTACGGATACGCAGTATTTT
CASSLVGATDTQYF
>.|.|TRBJ1-4|TRBV15
TGTGCCACCGGCAGGGACTCTAATGAAAAACTGTTTTTT
CATGRDSNEKLFF
>TRBD2|.|TRBJ2-1|TRBV29-1
TGCAGCGTTGTGTTTTCGGGGGGCTCCTACAATGAGCAGTTCTTC
CSVVFSGGSYNEQFF
>.|.|TRBJ1-6|TRBV27
TGTGCCAGCAGTCCAATGGCACCGAGGGATTCACCCCTCCACTTT
CASSPMAPRDSPLHF
>TRBD1|.|TRBJ1-2|TRBV10-3
TGTGCCATCAGTGAGTCGGTGAGACAGGGGGACTATGGCTACACCTTC
CAISESVRQGDYGYTF
>TRBD1|.|TRBJ1-1|TRBV30
TGTGCCGGCCGTGAGCAGGGACAGGGGAGGAGTGAAGCTTTCTTT
CAGREQGQGRSEAFF
>.|.|TRBJ2-1|TRBV4-2
TGTGCCAGCAGCCCCTCCCCTGAGGGCAATGAGCAGTTCTTC
CASSPSPEGNEQFF
>TRBD2|.|TRBJ2-7|TRBV15
TGTGCCACCAGCAGACTAGCGGGAGGTCAGGAGCAGTACTTC
CATSRLAGGQEQYF
>TRBD1|.|TRBJ2-7|TRBV19
TGTGCCAGTAGTATCGGGACAGGGGGCTCCTACGAGCAGTACTTC
CASSIGTGGSYEQYF
>TRBD1|.|TRBJ2-7|TRBV6-5
TGTGCCAGCAGCCGGGACAGGAGCTCCTACGAGCAGTACTTC
CASSRDRSSYEQYF
>TRBD1|.|TRBJ1-1|TRBV10-3
TGTGCCAGCCTCGACAGGGGATTGACTGAAGCTTTCTTT
CASLDRGLTEAFF
>.|.|TRBJ1-6|TRBV2
TGTGCCAGGAGACTTGGGACTCACCTCCACTTT
CARRLGTHLHF
>TRBD1|.|TRBJ1-5|TRBV30
TGTGCCTGGAGCGGGGGGACAGGGCAGCCCCAGCATTTT
CAWSGGTGQPQHF
>.|.|TRBJ1-3|TRBV5-1
TGCGCCAGCAGCTTGGAGTTCCGGACGGAGGCTACTTCTGGAAACACCATATATTTT
CASSLEFRTEATSGNTIYF
>TRBD1|.|TRBJ2-2|TRBV5-1
TGCGCCAGCAGCCCTGGACAGGGGTTGGGCGGGGAGCTGTTTTTT
CASSPGQGLGGELFF
>TRBD1|.|TRBJ2-7|TRBV6-2/TRBV6-3
TGTGCCAGCAGTTACTCTCCCCCGACAGGGGACCTCTACGAGCAGTACTTC
CASSYSPPTGDLYEQYF
>TRBD1|many|TRBJ2-2|TRBV6-1
TGTGCCAGCAGTGAAGCGAGGGGGCGTAACGGGGAGCTGTTTTTT
CASSEARGRNGELFF
>.|.|TRBJ1-2|TRBV7-9
TGTGCCAGCAGCCCCGGACAGAGGACGTATGGCTACACCTTC
CASSPGQRTYGYTF
>TRBD1|.|TRBJ2-5|TRBV27
TGTGCCAGCAGGCTGGGACAGGCCGTCCAAGAGACCCAGTACTTC
CASRLGQAVQETQYF
>.|.|TRBJ2-1|TRBV10-1
TGCGCCAGCAGCCCCAGCGGAAGCTACAATGAGCAGTTCTTC
CASSPSGSYNEQFF
>.|.|TRBJ1-1|TRBV18
TGTGCCAGCTTGACAAGCGGACAGATGAACACTGAAGCTTTCTTT
CASLTSGQMNTEAFF
>.|.|TRBJ1-5|TRBV11-2
TGTGCCAGCAGCTTAGGCAGCGGAAATCAGCCCCAGCATTTT
CASSLGSGNQPQHF
>.|.|TRBJ1-5|TRBV18
TGTGCCAGCTCAACCGGGACACATCAGCCCCAGCATTTT
CASSTGTHQPQHF
>TRBD1|.|TRBJ1-1|TRBV4-1
TGCGCCAGCAGCCAAGAGAGACAGGGGACGAACACTGAAGCTTTCTTT
CASSQERQGTNTEAFF
>TRBD1|.|TRBJ1-6|TRBV30
TGTGCCTGGAGACGGACAGGGGTTACTAATTCACCCCTCCACTTT
CAWRRTGVTNSPLHF
>.|.|TRBJ1-5|TRBV19
TGTGCCAGTAGTCTTAGGAGCCAGCCCCAGCATTTT
CASSLRSQPQHF
>TRBD1|.|TRBJ1-2|TRBV28
TGTGCCAGCAGTCTGCCAGACAGGGGCTATGGCTACACCTTC
CASSLPDRGYGYTF
>.|.|TRBJ1-1|TRBV7-8
TGTGCCAGCAGCCAGGGACAAGTGAACACTGAAGCTTTCTTT
CASSQGQVNTEAFF
>.|.|TRBJ1-6|TRBV27
TGTGCCAGCAGTGATACAGGGACCCTCTCACCCCTCCACTTT
CASSDTGTLSPLHF
>.|few|TRBJ2-2|TRBV12-3/TRBV12-4
TGTGCCAGCAGTAAACTCAATTCCGGGGAGCTGTTTTTT
CASSKLNSGELFF
>.|many|TRBJ2-7|TRBV7-9
TGTGCCAGCAGCTCCCTATTGACAGTCTACGAGCAGTACTTC
CASSSLLTVYEQYF
>.|.|TRBJ1-1|TRBV6-5
TGTGCCAGCAGTCGGACACCTAGGTCTGAAGCTTTCTTT
CASSRTPRSEAFF
>.|.|TRBJ1-4|TRBV19
TGTGCCAGTAGTATCCAGGGGCTGGGAGAAAAACTGTTTTTT
CASSIQGLGEKLFF